The 12 T cell receptor beta chains in this list originate from one sample, sequenced in a study of cytomegalovirus exposure and HLA in healthy donors. Primers included in the PCR were 60 Vbeta and 13 Jbeta primers. Measured with immunoSEQ multiplex PCR; TCRdb has only the in-frame clones, and not every one. Among around 120,000 clones listed, over 70% were seen once. Sequenced input: PBMCs. Source of these receptors: a female donor in good health and CMV-seropositive.

V and J are TRBV5-4 and TRBJ2-3; D gene uncertain. The V gene lost 0 bases and the J gene lost 2 bases, with 7 bases spanning the gap. Germline V gives CDR1 SGHNT, CDR2 YYREEE (reference sequence). This CDR3 contains 14 residues. In DNA, the CDR3 is TGTGCCAGCAGCTTGGAACAGTTCACAGATACGCAGTATTTT. Residues: CASSLEQFTDTQYF. The full variable domain, its missing parts supplied by reference TRBV5-4 and TRBJ2-3, is ETGVTQSPTHLIKTRGQQVTLRCSSQSGHNTVSWYQQALGQGPQFIFQYYREEENGRGNFPPRFSGLQFPNYSSELNVNALELDDSALYLCASSLEQFTDTQYFGPGTRLTVL.

As DNA, the CDR3 is TGTGCCAGCAGCGTAGAGGGAGTCGCCTACGAGCAGTACTTC. It encodes CASSVEGVAYEQYF. The V gene is TRBV9, the J gene TRBJ2-7, with D perhaps matching TRBD2 (5 bases). Between the trimmed V and J ends, which lost 0 bases and 2 bases, there was a span of 9 bases. The germline V gene encodes CDR1 SGDLS and CDR2 YYNGEE. The CDR3 loop spans 14 amino acids.

The chain uses TRBV11-2 and TRBJ2-3; 9 bases map to TRBD2. This CDR3 comprises 15 residues. The V gene's germline CDR1 is SGHAT and CDR2 FQNNGV. J was trimmed by 4 bases and V by 2 bases; bases with no gene match: 4. CDR3 nucleotides: TGTGCCAGCAGCTTACGCGGGGGGGCATCAGATACGCAGTATTTT. It specifies CASSLRGGASDTQYF.

This clone occurred once. The J gene is TRBJ2-7, the V gene TRBV13; possible D gene TRBD1, 6 bases. The CDR3 consists of 15 residues. Trimming cost V 3 bases and J 0 bases, with 12 bases left between them. Germline V gives CDR1 PRHDT, CDR2 FYEKMQ (reference sequence). CDR3 nucleotide sequence: TGTGCCAGCAGCTTGAAGACAGGCTACTCCTACGAGCAGTACTTC. It translates to CASSLKTGYSYEQYF.

V usage is TRBV19 and J usage is TRBJ1-5; no definite D call. V lost 4 bases and J lost 6, with 7 bases in between. The CDR3 loop spans 12 amino acids. Germline CDR1 and CDR2: LNHDA and SQIVND (reference sequence). The CDR3: CASSREGQPQHF. The CDR3, as DNA: TGTGCCAGTAGTAGGGAGGGTCAGCCCCAGCATTTT.

In this sample, this clone turned up a few times. The chain carries TRBV6-1 and TRBJ2-5; D is possibly TRBD1 (6 bases). This CDR3 is built from 13 residues. Germline V lookup: CDR1 MNHNS, CDR2 SASEGT. The V end lost 10 bases, the J end lost 11 bases, and 23 bases lay between the germline ends. DNA of the CDR3: TGTGCCATTACTCGTGACAGGTCTGGGGAGCAGTACTTC. Its protein product is CAITRDRSGEQYF.

This clone was seen more than once but under ten times. This rearrangement joins TRBV19 to TRBJ2-3; 7 bases are shared with TRBD1. The CDR3 covers 13 residues. In germline, CDR1 is LNHDA, CDR2 SQIVND (reference sequence). V lost 10 bases, J lost 2 bases, and 6 bases stayed unmatched. The CDR3 nucleotides read TGTGCCACCAAACAGGGGCCCACAGATACGCAGTATTTT. It is translated as CATKQGPTDTQYF.

The V call is TRBV11-2, the J call TRBJ1-2; 8 positions agree with TRBD1. The ends lost 1 base at V and 8 bases at J; junction bases unmatched: 3. Germline V gives CDR1 SGHAT, CDR2 FQNNGV. The CDR3 runs to 13 residues. The CDR3 DNA reads TGTGCCAGCAGCTTAGGGCGGACAGGGGGCTACACCTTC. Its protein is CASSLGRTGGYTF.

The rearrangement uses TRBV5-6 and TRBJ2-4; 9 bases align to TRBD2. The trim removed 1 base at V and 8 bases at J, leaving 16 bases unmatched. Germline V gene data show CDR1 as SGHDT and CDR2 as YYEEEE. The CDR3 loop spans 18 amino acids. For the CDR3, the DNA is TGTGCCAGCAGCTTGAGAGTGGCGGGCGGGGGGGCAGCGGACATTCAGTACTTC. Amino acid sequence: CASSLRVAGGGAADIQYF.

This clone was detected a few times. Here the CDR3 DNA reads TGTGCCAGCAGCTCCCGAGGGGACAGAGCCTCCTACAATGAGCAGTTCTTC. As protein: CASSSRGDRASYNEQFF. V is TRBV5-5 and J is TRBJ2-1; 7 bases map to TRBD1. V shed 3 bases and J 0 bases; nucleotides not matched to a gene: 9. Germline assignment: CDR1 SGHKS and CDR2 YYEKEE (reference sequence). CDR3 length: 17 amino acids.

V usage is TRBV28 and J usage is TRBJ1-6, with a possible D match to TRBD1 (6 bases). The CDR3 consists of 15 residues. V gave up 3 bases and J gave up 7 bases, with 13 bases separating them. In germline, CDR1 is MDHEN, CDR2 SYDVKM. The CDR3: CASSLAAGVNSPLHF. As DNA, the CDR3 is TGTGCCAGCAGTTTGGCGGCAGGGGTGAATTCACCCCTCCACTTT.

In this sample, this clone turned up once. The rearrangement links TRBV7-3 to TRBJ2-2; possible D gene TRBD2, 6 bases. Per the germline V gene, CDR1 is SGHTA and CDR2 is FQGTGA. The CDR3 loop spans 15 amino acids. The V end was cut by 2 bases, the J end by 0 bases, with 7 bases between. The chain's CDR3 is CASSLAGTNTGELFF. CDR3 in DNA: TGTGCCAGCAGCTTAGCGGGGACGAACACCGGGGAGCTGTTTTTT.